This TCR beta chain originates from a study of cytomegalovirus exposure and HLA in healthy donors. The CDR3 is made up of 14 amino acids. Losses at the gene ends were 1 base for V and 10 bases for J; bases not matched to a gene: 9. Germline V CDR1 and CDR2: MDHEN, SYDVKM. The PCR ran on 60 Vbeta and 13 Jbeta primers. Clones were read by immunoSEQ multiplex PCR, and TCRdb kept only the in-frame ones, dropping some. The repertoire holds roughly 170,000 clones, with approximately 84% as singletons. Sequenced: PBMCs. The sequence derives from a man aged 30 to 39 in good health and CMV-seronegative. The rearrangement links TRBV28 to TRBJ2-7; 8 nucleotides line up with TRBD1. As DNA, the CDR3 is TGTGCCAGCAGTTTATTGAGACAGGGGTTCGGTCAGTACTTC. This encodes CASSLLRQGFGQYF.